This record concerns one T cell receptor beta chain sequence. In the study's own analysis: Estimation of nucleated cell counts was performed using reference gene primer amplification. Using immunoSEQ multiplex PCR, the repertoire was profiled, and TCRdb retains in-frame clones only, with some absent. V and J calls plus clone size are reproduced from that table; the DNA served to infer D and trimming. The sample includes 100,000 to 150,000 clones, around 83% of them seen just once. This sample is drawn from a study of blood T cell repertoires in COVID-19. Study background: COVID-19 samples from acute and convalescent phases originated in the United States, Italy and Spain. The analysed material was cDNA or gDNA that came from T cells, B-cell-depleted T cells, or PBMCs.

V shed 8 bases and J shed 3 bases, with 10 bases lying between them. Germline values: CDR1 MNHEY, CDR2 SVGAGI. This CDR3 has 12 amino acids. This sequence was found in a man in his fifties or sixties with acute or convalescent COVID-19. The sequencing input was peripheral blood. The chain uses TRBV6-5 and TRBJ1-1; D is uncertain. CDR3 nucleotides: TGTGCCAGCCGGAGAAGGTACACTGAAGCTTTCTTT. Its protein is CASRRRYTEAFF.